Listed below are T cell receptor beta chains from one sample, sequenced in a study of T cell repertoires in cytomegalovirus infection. MiXCR, run by TCRdb on the reads, gives a single entry per CDR3 protein. The table has a few hundred thousand distinct CDR3 sequences, about 25% seen once. The sequenced sample was PBMCs. The source of these receptors is a human donor in good health (CMV status not recorded). Some clones in this sample may be carry-over from other donors' samples. Both conserved end residues are part of each CDR3. Each record gives: J gene, V gene, CDR3 protein.

J: TRBJ1-1; V: TRBV30; CDR3: CAYHWDTEAFF
J: TRBJ2-3; V: TRBV20-1; CDR3: CSATPPGARILDTQYF
J: TRBJ2-5; V: TRBV12-3/TRBV12-4; CDR3: CASSLEAGRQETQYF
J: TRBJ2-5; V: TRBV5-1; CDR3: CASGQAGAQETQYF
J: TRBJ2-1; V: TRBV23-1; CDR3: CASSPRREGYNEQFF
J: TRBJ1-1; V: TRBV5-4; CDR3: CASSPTHWGGMNTEAFF
J: TRBJ1-5; V: TRBV4-1; CDR3: CASSGDGPNQPQHF
J: TRBJ1-2; V: TRBV7-7; CDR3: CAPKNGRLSNYGYTF
J: TRBJ1-5; V: TRBV4-1; CDR3: CASSQVLRQGGQPQHF
J: TRBJ2-2; V: TRBV29-1; CDR3: CSVAKEGIPGELFF
J: TRBJ2-3; V: TRBV4-1; CDR3: CASSQATSGSTDTQYF
J: TRBJ2-1; V: TRBV7-8; CDR3: CASSFGDSGNEQFF
J: TRBJ2-3; V: TRBV7-2; CDR3: CASSLGTAPSTDTQYF
J: TRBJ2-1; V: TRBV20-1; CDR3: CSAEIAGASSYNEQFF
J: TRBJ1-1; V: TRBV2; CDR3: CASRTPGQGSTEAFF
J: TRBJ2-3; V: TRBV12-3/TRBV12-4; CDR3: CASRSPLGQGADTQYF
J: TRBJ2-7; V: TRBV4-2; CDR3: CASSQDLGQPYEQYF
J: TRBJ2-7; V: TRBV7-2; CDR3: CASSLQAGESYEQYF
J: TRBJ1-1; V: TRBV7-8; CDR3: CASTDPAYTEAFF
J: TRBJ1-1; V: TRBV7-9; CDR3: CASSLGRPEGTEAFF
J: TRBJ1-1; V: TRBV6-1; CDR3: CASSDGHRGLDTEAFF
J: TRBJ2-7; V: TRBV5-6; CDR3: CASSLVGRAYEQYF
J: TRBJ1-5; V: TRBV7-2; CDR3: CASSLSGDRTNQPQHF
J: TRBJ2-3; V: TRBV10-3; CDR3: CANQGSTDTQYF
J: TRBJ1-5; V: TRBV19; CDR3: CASSIRADSFNQPQHF
J: TRBJ2-1; V: TRBV11-3; CDR3: CASTPGRGSSYNEQFF
J: TRBJ2-3; V: TRBV28; CDR3: CASKREGADTQYF
J: TRBJ2-5; V: TRBV24-1; CDR3: CATAGGYQETQYF
J: TRBJ1-5; V: TRBV30; CDR3: CAWSTGRGNQPQHF
J: TRBJ2-3; V: TRBV7-9; CDR3: CASSLRGAPQDTQYF
J: TRBJ2-1; V: TRBV12-3/TRBV12-4; CDR3: CASSLGSSGRGFEQFF
J: TRBJ2-1; V: TRBV12-3/TRBV12-4; CDR3: CASSLVGSSTNNEQFF
J: TRBJ1-5; V: TRBV11-3; CDR3: CASSPPMWGTLRYSNQPQHF
J: TRBJ2-7; V: TRBV4-3; CDR3: CASSQDAGFSYEQYF
J: TRBJ1-2; V: TRBV14; CDR3: CASSQDLVGLYGYTF
J: TRBJ2-5; V: TRBV6-5; CDR3: CASSRRTSGQETQYF
J: TRBJ1-1; V: TRBV7-8; CDR3: CASSLVRGHTEAFF
J: TRBJ2-7; V: TRBV19; CDR3: CASSPHGVLAGGYEQYF
J: TRBJ2-7; V: TRBV28; CDR3: CASSLSPKISYEQYF
J: TRBJ1-4; V: TRBV25-1; CDR3: CASSGWAGGEKLFF
J: TRBJ1-2; V: TRBV19; CDR3: CASTTTGADGYTF
J: TRBJ2-2; V: TRBV10-3; CDR3: CAIRIAGHTGELFF
J: TRBJ2-3; V: TRBV7-3; CDR3: CASRRSGLAGGDTQYF
J: TRBJ2-3; V: TRBV11-2; CDR3: CASSTGLVGRATDTQYF
J: TRBJ2-2; V: TRBV7-2; CDR3: CASSLSTGGIGELFF
J: TRBJ1-6; V: TRBV6-5; CDR3: CASSYTDRAYNSPLHF
J: TRBJ2-5; V: TRBV12-3/TRBV12-4; CDR3: CASKGGARLQKETQYF
J: TRBJ1-2; V: TRBV19; CDR3: CASSIQWGENYGYTF
J: TRBJ2-7; V: TRBV5-6; CDR3: CASSREQGIHEQYF
J: TRBJ2-3; V: TRBV4-2; CDR3: CASSTRRTDTQYF
J: TRBJ1-5; V: TRBV20-1; CDR3: CSARVIQGAQPQHF
J: TRBJ2-2; V: TRBV19; CDR3: CASLKGASTGELFF
J: TRBJ2-3; V: TRBV5-4; CDR3: CASSSSLGGRNTDTQYF
J: TRBJ1-1; V: TRBV7-2; CDR3: CASSSRGGGRRTEAFF
J: TRBJ2-3; V: TRBV6-5; CDR3: CASSYYGTGTSTDTQYF